Here is one T cell receptor beta chain with its context. The data stem from a study of blood T cell repertoires in COVID-19. Study-wide background: Collection of acute and convalescent COVID-19 samples took place in the United States, Italy and Spain. PBMCs, B-cell-depleted T cells, or T cells were the source of the cDNA or gDNA that made up the material.

Original processing notes: How many nucleated cells were present was estimated from reference gene primer amplification. Only in-frame clones appear in the TCRdb table, and some are missing; sequencing was by immunoSEQ multiplex PCR. The D gene and trimming were derived from the DNA, and the V and J assignments and clone size from that table. Of 270,000 or so clones listed, more than 80% were seen once; the top ten hold about 3%. Sequenced: peripheral blood. This receptor was obtained from a woman younger than 45 with active or convalescent COVID-19.

This CDR3 is CASSQGALGHEQYF. In DNA, the CDR3 is TGTGCCAGCAGCCAGGGGGCGCTGGGCCACGAGCAGTACTTC. This sequence joins TRBV11-1 and TRBJ2-7, with 8 nucleotides matching TRBD1. With V trimmed by 5 bases and J by 5 bases, 8 bases remained unmatched. The CDR3 sequence is 14 residues long. Germline assignment: CDR1 SGHAT and CDR2 FQDESV (reference sequence).